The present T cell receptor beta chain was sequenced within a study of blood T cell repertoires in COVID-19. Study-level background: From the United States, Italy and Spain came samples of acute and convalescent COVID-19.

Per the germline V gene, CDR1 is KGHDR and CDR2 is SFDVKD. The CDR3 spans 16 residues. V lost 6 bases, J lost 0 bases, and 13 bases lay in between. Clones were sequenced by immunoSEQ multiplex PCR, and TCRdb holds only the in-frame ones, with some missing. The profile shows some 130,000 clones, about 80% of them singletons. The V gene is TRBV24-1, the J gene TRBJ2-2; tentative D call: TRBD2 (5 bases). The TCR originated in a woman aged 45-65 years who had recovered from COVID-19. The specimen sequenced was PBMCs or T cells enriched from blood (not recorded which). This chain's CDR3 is CATSSLRAPNTGELFF. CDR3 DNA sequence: TGTGCCACCAGTTCCCTGCGGGCTCCGAACACCGGGGAGCTGTTTTTT.